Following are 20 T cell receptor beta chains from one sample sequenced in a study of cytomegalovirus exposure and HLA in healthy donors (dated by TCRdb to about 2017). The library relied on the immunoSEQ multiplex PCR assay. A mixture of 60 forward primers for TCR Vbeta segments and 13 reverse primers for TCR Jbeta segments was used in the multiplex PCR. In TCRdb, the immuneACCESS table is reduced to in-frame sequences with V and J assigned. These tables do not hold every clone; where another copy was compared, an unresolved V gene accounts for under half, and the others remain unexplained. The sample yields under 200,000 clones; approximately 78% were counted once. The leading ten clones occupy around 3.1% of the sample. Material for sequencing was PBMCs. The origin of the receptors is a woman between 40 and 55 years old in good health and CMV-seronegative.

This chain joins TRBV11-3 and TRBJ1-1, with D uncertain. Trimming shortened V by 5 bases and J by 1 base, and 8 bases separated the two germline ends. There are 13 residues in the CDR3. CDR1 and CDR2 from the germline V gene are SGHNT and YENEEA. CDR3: CASSGSGNTEAFF. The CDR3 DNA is TGTGCCAGCAGCGGGAGCGGGAACACTGAAGCTTTCTTT.

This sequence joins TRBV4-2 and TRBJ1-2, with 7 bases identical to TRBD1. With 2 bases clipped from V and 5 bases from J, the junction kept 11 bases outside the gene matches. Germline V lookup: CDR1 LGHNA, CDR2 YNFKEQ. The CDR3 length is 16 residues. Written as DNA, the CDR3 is TGTGCCAGCAGCCAACTGGGACAGCAGAGCCAATATGGCTACACCTTC. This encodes CASSQLGQQSQYGYTF.

CDR3 nucleotides: TGTGCCAAGAACAGGGAGAGCTCTGGAAACACCATATATTTT. This codes for CAKNRESSGNTIYF. The V gene is TRBV2, the J gene TRBJ1-3, with D possibly TRBD1 on 6 matching bases. Germline V gene sequence: CDR1 SNHLY, CDR2 FYNNEI. The CDR3 consists of 14 residues. The ends were cut back, 10 bases at V and 0 bases at J, with 13 bases in the middle.

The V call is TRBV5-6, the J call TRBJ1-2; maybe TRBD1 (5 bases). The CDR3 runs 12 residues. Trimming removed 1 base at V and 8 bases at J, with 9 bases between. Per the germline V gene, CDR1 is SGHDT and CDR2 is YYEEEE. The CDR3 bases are TGTGCCAGCAGCTTGATGGGGCCAGGCTACACCTTC. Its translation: CASSLMGPGYTF.

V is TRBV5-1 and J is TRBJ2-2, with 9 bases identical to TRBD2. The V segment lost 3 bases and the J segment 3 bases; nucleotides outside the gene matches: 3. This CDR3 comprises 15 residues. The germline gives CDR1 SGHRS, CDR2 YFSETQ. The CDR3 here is CASSSLAGHTGELFF. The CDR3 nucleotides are TGCGCCAGCAGCTCACTAGCGGGCCACACCGGGGAGCTGTTTTTT.

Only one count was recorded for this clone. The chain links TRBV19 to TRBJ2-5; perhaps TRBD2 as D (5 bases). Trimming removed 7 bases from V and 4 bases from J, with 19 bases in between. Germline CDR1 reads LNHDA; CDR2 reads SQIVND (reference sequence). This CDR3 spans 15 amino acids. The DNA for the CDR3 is TGTGCCAGTAAGGGTAAGGCGGCGGGCGGAGAGACCCAGTACTTC. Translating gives CASKGKAAGGETQYF.

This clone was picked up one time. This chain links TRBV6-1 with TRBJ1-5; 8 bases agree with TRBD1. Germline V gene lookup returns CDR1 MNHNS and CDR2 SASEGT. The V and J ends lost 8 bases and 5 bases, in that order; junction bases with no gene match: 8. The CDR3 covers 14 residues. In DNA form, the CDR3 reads TGTGCCAGCTCAGAGGGACAGGCGGATCAGCCCCAGCATTTT. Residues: CASSEGQADQPQHF.

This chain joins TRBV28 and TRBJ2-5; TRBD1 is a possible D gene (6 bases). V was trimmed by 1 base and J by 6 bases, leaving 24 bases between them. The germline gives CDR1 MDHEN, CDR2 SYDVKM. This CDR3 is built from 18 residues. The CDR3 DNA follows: TGTGCCAGCAGTTTATTCGTCAGTACAGGGCCTGTGGTGAAGACCCAGTACTTC. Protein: CASSLFVSTGPVVKTQYF.

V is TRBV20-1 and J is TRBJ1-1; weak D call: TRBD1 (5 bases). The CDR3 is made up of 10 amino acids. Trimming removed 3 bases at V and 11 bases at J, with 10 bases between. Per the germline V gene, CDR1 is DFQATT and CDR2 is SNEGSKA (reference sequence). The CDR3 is CSASRQSAFF. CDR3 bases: TGCAGTGCTAGTCGACAGTCTGCTTTCTTT.

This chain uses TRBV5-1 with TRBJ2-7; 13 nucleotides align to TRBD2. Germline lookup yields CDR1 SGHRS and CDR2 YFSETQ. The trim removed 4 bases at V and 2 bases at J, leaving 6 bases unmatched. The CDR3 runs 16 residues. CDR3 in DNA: TGCGCCAGCAGCCGGACCGGGACTAGCGGGGCCTACGAGCAGTACTTC. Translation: CASSRTGTSGAYEQYF. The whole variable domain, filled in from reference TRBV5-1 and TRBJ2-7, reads KAGVTQTPRYLIKTRGQQVTLSCSPISGHRSVSWYQQTPGQGLQFLFEYFSETQRNKGNFPGRFSGRQFSNSRSEMNVSTLELGDSALYLCASSRTGTSGAYEQYFGPGTRLTVT.

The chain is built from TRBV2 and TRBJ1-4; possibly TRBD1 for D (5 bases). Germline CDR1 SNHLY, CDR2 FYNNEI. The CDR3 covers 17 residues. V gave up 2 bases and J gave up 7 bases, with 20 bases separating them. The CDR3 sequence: CASSEFRMGTRGEKLFF. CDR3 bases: TGTGCCAGCAGTGAATTTAGGATGGGGACTAGGGGTGAAAAACTGTTTTTT.

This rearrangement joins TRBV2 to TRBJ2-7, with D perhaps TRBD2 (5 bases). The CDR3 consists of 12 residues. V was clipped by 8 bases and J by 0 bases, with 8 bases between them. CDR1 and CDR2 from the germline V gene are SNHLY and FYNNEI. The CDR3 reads CASGLSSYEQYF. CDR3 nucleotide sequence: TGTGCCAGCGGACTGAGCTCCTACGAGCAGTACTTC.

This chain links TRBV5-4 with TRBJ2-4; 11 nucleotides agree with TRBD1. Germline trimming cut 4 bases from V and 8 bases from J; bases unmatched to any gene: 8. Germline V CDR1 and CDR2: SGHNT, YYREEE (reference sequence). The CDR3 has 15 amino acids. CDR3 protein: CASSRGQGAMYIQYF. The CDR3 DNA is TGTGCCAGCAGCCGAGGACAGGGGGCGATGTACATTCAGTACTTC.

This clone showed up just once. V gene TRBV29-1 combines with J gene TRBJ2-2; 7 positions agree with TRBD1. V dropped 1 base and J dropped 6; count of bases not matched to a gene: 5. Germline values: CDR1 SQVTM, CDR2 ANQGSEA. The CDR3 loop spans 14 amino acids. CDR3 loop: CSVEGQGRPGELFF. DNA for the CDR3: TGCAGCGTTGAAGGACAGGGAAGGCCCGGGGAGCTGTTTTTT.

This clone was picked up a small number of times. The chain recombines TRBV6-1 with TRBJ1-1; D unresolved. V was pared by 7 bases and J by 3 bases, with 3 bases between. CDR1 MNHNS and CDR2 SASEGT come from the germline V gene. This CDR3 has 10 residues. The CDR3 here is CASTYTEAFF. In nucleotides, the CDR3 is TGTGCCAGCACTTACACTGAAGCTTTCTTT.

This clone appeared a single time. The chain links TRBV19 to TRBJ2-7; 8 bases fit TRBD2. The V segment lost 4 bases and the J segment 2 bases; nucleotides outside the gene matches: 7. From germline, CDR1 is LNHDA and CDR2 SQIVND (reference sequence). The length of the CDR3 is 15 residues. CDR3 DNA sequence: TGTGCCAGTAGTACCCTAGCGGGCCCCCCCTACGAGCAGTACTTC. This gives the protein CASSTLAGPPYEQYF.

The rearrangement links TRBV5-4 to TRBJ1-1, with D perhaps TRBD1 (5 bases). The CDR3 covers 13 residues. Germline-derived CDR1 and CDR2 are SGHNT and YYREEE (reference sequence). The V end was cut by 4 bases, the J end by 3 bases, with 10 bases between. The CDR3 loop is CASSQGWDTEAFF. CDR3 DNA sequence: TGTGCCAGCAGCCAGGGCTGGGACACTGAAGCTTTCTTT.

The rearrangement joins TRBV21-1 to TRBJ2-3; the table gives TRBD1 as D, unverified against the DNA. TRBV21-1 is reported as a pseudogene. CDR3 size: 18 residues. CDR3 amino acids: CASSKLNPGDRASDTQYF. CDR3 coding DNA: TGTGCCAGCAGCAAATTGAATCCGGGGGACAGGGCTTCAGATACGCAGTATTTT.

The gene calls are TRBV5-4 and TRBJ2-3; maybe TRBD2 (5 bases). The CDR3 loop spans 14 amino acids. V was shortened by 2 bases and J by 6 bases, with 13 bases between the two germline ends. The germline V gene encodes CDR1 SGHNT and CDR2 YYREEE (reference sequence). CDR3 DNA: TGTGCCAGCAGCTTTCCTAGCTCAGCTGATACGCAGTATTTT. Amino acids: CASSFPSSADTQYF.

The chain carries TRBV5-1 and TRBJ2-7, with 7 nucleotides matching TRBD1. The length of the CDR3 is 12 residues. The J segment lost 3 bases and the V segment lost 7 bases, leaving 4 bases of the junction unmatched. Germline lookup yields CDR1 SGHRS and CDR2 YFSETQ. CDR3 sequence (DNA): TGCGCCAGCTCGACAGGGAACTACGAGCAGTACTTC. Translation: CASSTGNYEQYF.